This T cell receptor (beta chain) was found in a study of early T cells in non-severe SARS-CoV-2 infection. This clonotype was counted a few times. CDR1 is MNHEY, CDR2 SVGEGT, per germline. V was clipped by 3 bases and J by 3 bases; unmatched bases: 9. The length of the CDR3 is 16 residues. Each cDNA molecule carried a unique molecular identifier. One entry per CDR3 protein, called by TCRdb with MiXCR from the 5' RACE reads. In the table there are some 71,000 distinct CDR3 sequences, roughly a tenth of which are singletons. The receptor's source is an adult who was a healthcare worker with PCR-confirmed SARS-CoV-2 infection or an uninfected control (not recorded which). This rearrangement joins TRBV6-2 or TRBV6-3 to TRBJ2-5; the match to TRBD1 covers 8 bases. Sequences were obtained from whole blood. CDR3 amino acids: CASSYFGQGREETQYF. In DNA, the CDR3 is TGTGCCAGCAGTTATTTCGGACAGGGACGAGAAGAGACCCAGTACTTC.